The 21 T cell receptor beta chains in this list originate from one sample, sequenced in a study of shared clonotypes between healthy human individuals. Terminally differentiated effector memory CD45RA+ cells were excluded by CCR7 positive selection of CD45RO-negative cells. Produced via immunoSEQ multiplex PCR; TCRdb's table is partial and in-frame only. The table records more than 2 million clones, over 85% of them present only once. The sequencing sample was made of naive CD8+ T cells from PBMCs. The source of these receptors is a man younger than 35 in good health. Some clones in this sample may be carry-over from other donors' samples.

The chain is built from TRBV9 and TRBJ2-5, with 14 positions matching TRBD2. This CDR3 has 18 amino acids. Germline CDR1 is SGDLS and CDR2 is YYNGEE. V lost 3 bases and J lost 4; bases outside the gene matches: 11. CDR3 region: CASSAEGLAGAIGETQYF. DNA of the CDR3: TGTGCCAGCAGCGCCGAGGGACTAGCGGGAGCTATCGGAGAGACCCAGTACTTC.

This clone was detected only once. The chain links TRBV11-2 to TRBJ2-5, with D possibly called TRBD1 or TRBD2 (5 bases each). V was trimmed by 4 bases and J by 2 bases, leaving 11 bases between them. The germline V gene encodes CDR1 SGHAT and CDR2 FQNNGV. The CDR3 is 14 amino acids. DNA of the CDR3: TGTGCCAGCAGCTCCGACAGCGGACAAGAGACCCAGTACTTC. Protein: CASSSDSGQETQYF.

The chain joins TRBV7-9 to TRBJ1-1; 7 bases align to TRBD1. This CDR3 region has 15 residues. Germline V gives CDR1 SEHNR, CDR2 FQNEAQ (reference sequence). V shed 5 bases and J 2 bases; nucleotides not matched to a gene: 8. Here the CDR3 DNA reads TGTGCCAGCAGCGGCAAGGGGACAGCTAACACTGAAGCTTTCTTT. Protein sequence: CASSGKGTANTEAFF.

The chain couples TRBV7-2 to TRBJ1-4; D remains unclear. Deletions cut 2 bases from V and 5 bases from J, with 12 bases between. CDR3 length equals 15 residues. The germline gives CDR1 SGHTA, CDR2 FQGNSA. This CDR3 is CASSLSHRVNEKLFF. As DNA, the CDR3 is TGTGCCAGCAGCTTATCGCACAGAGTAAATGAAAAACTGTTTTTT.

The chain has TRBV5-6 and TRBJ2-1; no definite D call. The length of the CDR3 is 16 residues. Trimming took off 0 bases at V and 0 bases at J, with 10 bases between the two ends. The germline gives CDR1 SGHDT, CDR2 YYEEEE. Written as DNA, the CDR3 is TGTGCCAGCAGCTTGGCCCGTAGGAGCTCCTACAATGAGCAGTTCTTC. The encoded protein is CASSLARRSSYNEQFF.

This clone has only one observation. The rearrangement links TRBV12-2 to TRBJ2-5; no check of the table's D call, TRBD2, against the DNA was made. TRBV12-2 is annotated as a pseudogene. This CDR3 has 14 residues. CDR3 amino acids: CASRRTSGQETQYF. CDR3 DNA sequence: TGTGCAAGTCGTCGGACTAGCGGCCAAGAGACCCAGTACTTC.

With respect to this clone: Other nucleotide sequences in the sample specify the same CDR3. The chain recombines TRBV4-1 with TRBJ2-1, with 14 bases lining up with TRBD2. V gave up 0 bases and J gave up 7 bases; unmatched junction bases: 2. CDR3 length: 16 residues. CDR1 is MGHRA and CDR2 is YSYEKL in the germline V gene. CDR3 coding DNA: TGCGCCAGCAGCCAAGAGGGACTAGCGGGAGTAAATGAGCAGTTCTTC. Amino acid sequence: CASSQEGLAGVNEQFF.

The V and J genes are TRBV9 and TRBJ1-1; maybe TRBD1 (5 bases). V lost 0 bases, J lost 0 bases, and 9 bases lay in between. The CDR3 sequence is 15 residues long. CDR1 SGDLS and CDR2 YYNGEE come from the germline V gene. CDR3 region: CASSVDAGLNTEAFF. The CDR3, as DNA: TGTGCCAGCAGCGTAGACGCAGGGCTGAACACTGAAGCTTTCTTT.

The rearrangement joins TRBV9 to TRBJ2-3, with 14 bases that match TRBD2. This CDR3 is built from 16 residues. Germline V gene lookup returns CDR1 SGDLS and CDR2 YYNGEE. Losses at the gene ends were 4 bases for V and 6 bases for J; bases not matched to a gene: 7. The CDR3 loop is CASSPGLAGVWDTQYF. CDR3 in DNA: TGTGCCAGCAGCCCGGGACTAGCGGGAGTTTGGGATACGCAGTATTTT.

This chain joins TRBV28 and TRBJ1-2; TRBD1 matches at 10 bases. Trimming at V came to 9 bases and at J to 7 bases, leaving 8 bases not matched to a gene. CDR1 is MDHEN and CDR2 is SYDVKM in the germline V gene. The CDR3 length is 13 residues. Here the CDR3 DNA reads TGTGCCAGTAATCCGGGACAGGGGTCTGGCTACACCTTC. Amino acid sequence: CASNPGQGSGYTF.

Here the CDR3 reads CASSLGGAWTEAFF. CDR3 bases: TGTGCCAGCAGTTTAGGGGGGGCTTGGACTGAAGCTTTCTTT. V usage is TRBV27 and J usage is TRBJ1-1, with a possible D match to TRBD1 (6 bases). Germline-derived CDR1 and CDR2 are MNHEY and SMNVEV (reference sequence). This CDR3 is built from 14 residues. V lost 2 bases and J 5 bases, leaving 12 bases between the germline ends.

V gene TRBV9 combines with J gene TRBJ2-7; D uncertain. The ends were cut back, 0 bases at V and 6 bases at J, with 10 bases in the middle. This CDR3 spans 13 amino acids. CDR1 is SGDLS, CDR2 YYNGEE, per germline. CDR3 DNA: TGTGCCAGCAGCGTAGGGCCGGGTCTCGAGCAGTACTTC. Amino acids: CASSVGPGLEQYF.

This sequence joins TRBV27 and TRBJ2-1; 12 nucleotides line up with TRBD2. This CDR3 is 14 amino acids long. CDR1 is MNHEY and CDR2 is SMNVEV in the germline V gene (reference sequence). V dropped 8 bases and J dropped 7; count of bases not matched to a gene: 6. CDR3 residues: CASRLAGERNEQFF. CDR3 nucleotides: TGTGCCAGCCGACTAGCGGGAGAACGGAATGAGCAGTTCTTC.

The rearrangement links TRBV19 to TRBJ1-5, with TRBD1 as a possible D gene (6 bases). Germline loops: CDR1 LNHDA, CDR2 SQIVND (reference sequence). With 4 bases removed from V and 4 bases from J, the gap between germline ends came to 11 bases. The CDR3 extends over 14 amino acids. The CDR3 spells CASSSQGINQPQHF. CDR3 nucleotide sequence: TGTGCCAGTAGTAGCCAGGGGATTAATCAGCCCCAGCATTTT.

V gene TRBV14 combines with J gene TRBJ1-2; D is unclear. The CDR3 runs 15 residues. Trimming took 4 bases from V and 3 from J, leaving 15 bases between them. Per germline, CDR1 SGHDN and CDR2 FVKESK. DNA for the CDR3: TGTGCCAGCAGCCCTACCATAGGTGGTTACTATGGCTACACCTTC. Its translation: CASSPTIGGYYGYTF.

This clone was detected only a few times. The rearrangement uses TRBV27 and TRBJ1-1; D unresolved. The ends were cut back, 4 bases at V and 8 bases at J, with 8 bases in the middle. From germline, CDR1 is MNHEY and CDR2 SMNVEV (reference sequence). The CDR3 sequence is 11 residues long. CDR3 nucleotide sequence: TGTGCCAGCAGTTGGGGTTGGGAAGCTTTCTTT. This encodes CASSWGWEAFF.

J is TRBJ2-1 and V is TRBV6-6, with 12 positions matching TRBD1. Germline V CDR1 and CDR2: MNHNY, SVGAGI (reference sequence). The CDR3 loop spans 14 amino acids. Trimming removed 6 bases from V and 8 bases from J; junction bases left unmatched: 5. The CDR3 sequence is CASSSGTGGDEQFF. The CDR3 DNA sequence: TGTGCCAGCAGCTCCGGGACAGGGGGCGATGAGCAGTTCTTC.

J is TRBJ2-7 and V is TRBV27; 11 bases are a match to TRBD2. The CDR3 is 15 residues long. The V and J ends lost 3 bases and 6 bases, in that order; junction bases with no gene match: 7. The germline CDR1 and CDR2 sequences are MNHEY and SMNVEV (reference sequence). The CDR3 DNA reads TGTGCCAGCAGTTTGGGACTAGCGGTAACCCCCGAGCAGTACTTC. It specifies CASSLGLAVTPEQYF.

This sequence joins TRBV29-1 and TRBJ2-3; weak D call: TRBD2 (6 bases). Germline CDR1 reads SQVTM; CDR2 reads ANQGSEA. This CDR3 spans 11 amino acids. The V end was cut by 7 bases, the J end by 9 bases, with 14 bases between. In DNA form, the CDR3 reads TGCAGCGCACGGTCGGAGGGGACGCAGTATTTT. Translated: CSARSEGTQYF.

The genes are TRBV4-3 and TRBJ2-7; tentatively, D is TRBD1 (7 bases). V was pared by 4 bases and J by 4 bases, with 14 bases between. Germline CDR1 LGHNA, CDR2 YSLEER. The CDR3 totals 14 residues. The DNA for the CDR3 is TGCGCCAGCAGCCTCGCGGGACAGATTTACGAGCAGTACTTC. The encoded protein is CASSLAGQIYEQYF.

V usage is TRBV6-5 and J usage is TRBJ2-5; possible D gene TRBD1, 6 bases. V was clipped by 5 bases and J by 3 bases, with 13 bases between them. CDR1 MNHEY and CDR2 SVGAGI come from the germline V gene. The CDR3 has 14 residues. CDR3 protein: CASSTGTPKETQYF. CDR3 nucleotides: TGTGCCAGCAGTACCGGGACACCCAAAGAGACCCAGTACTTC.